The T cell receptor beta chain under discussion was sequenced for a study of OX40 agonist ivuxolimab in advanced cancers. Germline V CDR1 and CDR2: DFQATT, SNEGSKA (reference sequence). This CDR3 has 11 amino acids. Trimming removed 3 bases from V and 6 bases from J, with 8 bases in between. Assay: immunoSEQ multiplex PCR; the TCRdb copy retains only in-frame clones and omits some. The sample comprises about 34,000 clones, 82% of which are singletons, and over 2.5% rests with the top ten. The chain is built from TRBV20-1 and TRBJ1-2; the D gene is possibly TRBD1 (5 bases). The TCR originated in an adult with an advanced solid tumor such as melanoma, head and neck, liver or kidney cancer. The specimen was CD4+ or CD8+ T cells sorted from blood, collected in a trial of the OX40 agonist ivuxolimab. Written as DNA, the CDR3 is TGCAGTGCTAGTGGGGGAGATGGCTACACCTTC. It yields the protein CSASGGDGYTF.